A single sample gave rise to the 3 T cell receptor beta chains below, sequenced in a study of human T cells and chemical hapten exposure. Time point denoted: patch test 1, 2 weeks after DPC sensitization. Treatment noted: therapeutic diphenylcyclopropenone sensitization with weekly scalp DPC. TCRdb analysed the RACE reads with MiXCR anew, one entry per CDR3 protein. Among some 80,000 distinct CDR3 sequences listed, approximately 12% were seen once. Source: whole blood, taken in connection with sensitization to the hapten diphenylcyclopropenone (DPC). The source is a woman in her forties or fifties with alopecia areata. Some clones in this sample may be carry-over from other donors' samples.

This clonotype was seen ten or more times. The genes are TRBV12-3 or TRBV12-4 and TRBJ1-2; D not certain. V was pared by 1 base and J by 3 bases, with 6 bases between. This CDR3 has 13 residues. CDR3 loop: CASSLVGDYGYTF. The DNA of the CDR3 is TGTGCCAGCAGTTTAGTAGGTGACTATGGCTACACCTTC.

A few counts support this clonotype. J is TRBJ2-1 and V is TRBV29-1, with D possibly being TRBD1 (6 bases). Germline V gene data show CDR1 as SQVTM and CDR2 as ANQGSEA. There are 12 residues in the CDR3. The germline V and J ends were trimmed by 7 bases and 9 bases, with 16 bases remaining between them. Here the CDR3 DNA reads TGCAGCGCCCTGACCGGGACACTTGAGCAGTTCTTC. Protein product: CSALTGTLEQFF.

This clonotype was observed at least ten times. The chain employs TRBV28 and TRBJ1-1; D unresolved. The germline gives CDR1 MDHEN, CDR2 SYDVKM. This CDR3 contains 12 residues. The V end lost 4 bases, the J end lost 1 base, and 4 bases lay between the germline ends. The CDR3 sequence is CASSSGNTEAFF. CDR3 nucleotides: TGTGCCAGCAGTTCGGGGAACACTGAAGCTTTCTTT.